This T cell receptor beta chain was recorded in a study of shared clonotypes between healthy human individuals. Overall study context: Plates per donor: three CD4 naive, three CD4 memory, two CD8 naive, one CD8 memory.

Sequencing used immunoSEQ multiplex PCR; TCRdb keeps in-frame clones, though not all of them. The sample has a few million clones; roughly 92% are singletons. Naive CD4+ cells were CD45RA-selected; the remaining cells were memory. Sequenced material: naive CD4+ T cells sorted from blood. Subset meaning: CD45RA+ positively selected. The sequence was collected from a man aged 18 to 30 in good health.

The CDR3 sequence is CATGGARGSNQPQHF. The CDR3 nucleotides are TGTGCCACCGGAGGGGCCAGGGGTTCGAATCAGCCCCAGCATTTT. The chain combines TRBV19 with TRBJ1-5; weak D call: TRBD1 (6 bases). Germline CDR1 reads LNHDA; CDR2 reads SQIVND (reference sequence). The length of the CDR3 is 15 residues. The V end was cut by 10 bases, the J end by 4 bases, with 20 bases between.